The 16 T cell receptor beta chains given below trace back to one sample, sequenced in a study of CD8 T cells in ankylosing spondylitis. TCRdb ran MiXCR on the 5' RACE reads and lists one entry per CDR3 protein. The table records about 340,000 distinct CDR3 sequences, over 12% of them present only once. Sequencing was done on a sample of blood, either unsorted or a sorted T cell fraction (not recorded which). Receptors originate from a male donor with ankylosing spondylitis or in good health (not recorded which).

V gene TRBV5-5 combines with J gene TRBJ2-1, with D perhaps being TRBD1 or TRBD2 (6 bases each). Between the trimmed V and J ends, which lost 6 bases and 8 bases, there was a span of 18 bases. Germline V gene sequence: CDR1 SGHKS, CDR2 YYEKEE (reference sequence). The CDR3 covers 14 residues. CDR3 nucleotide sequence: TGTGCCAGCACCTATCGGCCAGGGGAGGATGAGCAGTTCTTC. This codes for CASTYRPGEDEQFF. Full variable domain (outside the CDR3, taken from reference TRBV5-5 and TRBJ2-1): DAGVTQSPTHLIKTRGQQVTLRCSPISGHKSVSWYQQVLGQGPQFIFQYYEKEERGRGNFPDRFSARQFPNYSSELNVNALLLGDSALYLCASTYRPGEDEQFFGPGTRLTVL.

The chain has TRBV20-1 and TRBJ2-1; TRBD1 aligns across 9 bases. The CDR3 contains 14 residues. Germline V gene sequence: CDR1 DFQATT, CDR2 SNEGSKA (reference sequence). V dropped 6 bases and J dropped 3; count of bases not matched to a gene: 6. This chain's CDR3 is CSASGQGNYNEQFF. The CDR3 region has the DNA TGCAGTGCCTCTGGACAGGGGAACTACAATGAGCAGTTCTTC.

This clonotype was detected only a few times. V and J are TRBV28 and TRBJ2-1; maybe TRBD1 (8 bases). The V gene's germline CDR1 is MDHEN and CDR2 SYDVKM. V lost 0 bases and J lost 4, with 16 bases in between. The CDR3 is 17 residues long. CDR3 nucleotides: TGTGCCAGCAGTTTATGGGGAGGGACAGGCGTTTACAATGAGCAGTTCTTC. Its protein product is CASSLWGGTGVYNEQFF.

The rearrangement joins TRBV28 to TRBJ1-5; a possible D gene is TRBD1 (5 bases). Per the germline V gene, CDR1 is MDHEN and CDR2 is SYDVKM. The V gene lost 2 bases and the J gene lost 2 bases, with 10 bases spanning the gap. This CDR3 spans 15 amino acids. The CDR3 region is CASSLRGRGNQPQHF. The CDR3 DNA is TGTGCCAGCAGTTTACGTGGCAGGGGCAATCAGCCCCAGCATTTT. Full variable domain (remainder filled in from reference TRBV28 and TRBJ1-5): DVKVTQSSRYLVKRTGEKVFLECVQDMDHENMFWYRQDPGLGLRLIYFSYDVKMKEKGDIPEGYSVSREKKERFSLILESASTNQTSMYLCASSLRGRGNQPQHFGDGTRLSIL.

This clonotype was seen repeatedly, ten times or more. A much bigger clone sits one base away, suggesting this may be a read error. This chain joins TRBV12-3 or TRBV12-4 and TRBJ2-5; D remains ambiguous. The length of the CDR3 is 11 residues. V shed 6 bases and J shed 1 base, with 3 bases lying between them. DNA of the CDR3: TGTGCCAGCAGGTTCCAAGAGACCCAGTACTTC. Residues: CASRFQETQYF.

The rearrangement links TRBV11-2 to TRBJ1-4; tentative D call: TRBD1 (6 bases). The CDR3 has 13 amino acids. The germline V and J ends were trimmed by 2 bases and 8 bases, with 9 bases remaining between them. The germline V gene encodes CDR1 SGHAT and CDR2 FQNNGV. CDR3 sequence reads: CASSLQGREKLFF. In DNA form, the CDR3 reads TGTGCCAGCAGCTTACAGGGGCGGGAAAAACTGTTTTTT.

The sample holds a few counts of this clonotype. This rearrangement joins TRBV20-1 to TRBJ2-5, with D possibly TRBD2 on 6 matching bases. CDR1 DFQATT and CDR2 SNEGSKA come from the germline V gene (reference sequence). The CDR3 loop spans 13 amino acids. V was cut by 4 bases and J by 7 bases, with 16 bases left in between. The CDR3 sequence: CSATGVGGGTQYF. Here the CDR3 DNA reads TGCAGTGCTACAGGAGTGGGAGGTGGGACCCAGTACTTC.

This clonotype appeared once. The rearrangement joins TRBV5-5 to TRBJ2-5, with 7 positions matching TRBD2. The CDR3 length is 13 residues. The V segment lost 4 bases and the J segment 5 bases; nucleotides outside the gene matches: 5. Looked up from germline, CDR1 is SGHKS and CDR2 is YYEKEE (reference sequence). The CDR3 bases are TGTGCCAGCAGCGGCGGGAGTGCGGAGACCCAGTACTTC. This encodes CASSGGSAETQYF.

This clonotype has just a few counts. The chain recombines TRBV27 with TRBJ2-7, with 11 bases fitting TRBD1. After removal of 7 bases from V and 6 bases from J, the junction contained 8 bases not matched to a gene. The CDR3 is made up of 14 amino acids. CDR1 and CDR2 from the germline V gene are MNHEY and SMNVEV (reference sequence). DNA of the CDR3: TGTGCCAGCAACTCAAGAGGGACAGGGGGCGAGCAGTACTTC. Amino acid sequence: CASNSRGTGGEQYF.

V usage is TRBV7-2 and J usage is TRBJ2-4, with D perhaps matching TRBD1 or TRBD2 (5 bases each). Trimming removed 1 base from V and 9 bases from J, with 19 bases in between. Germline CDR1 reads SGHTA; CDR2 reads FQGNSA. CDR3 length equals 16 residues. CDR3 residues: CASSLELASRRGIQYF. CDR3 DNA: TGTGCCAGCAGCTTAGAATTGGCTAGCCGAAGGGGCATTCAGTACTTC.

The chain recombines TRBV5-1 with TRBJ2-7; D possibly corresponds to TRBD2 (5 bases). The CDR3 has 15 amino acids. The V gene's germline CDR1 is SGHRS and CDR2 YFSETQ. V was shortened by 4 bases and J by 1 base, with 15 bases between the two germline ends. The CDR3 nucleotides read TGCGCCAGCAGCCTCCCCGGGGAAGTATCCTACGAGCAGTACTTC. Translating gives CASSLPGEVSYEQYF.

The chain joins TRBV7-9 to TRBJ1-2, with D tentatively TRBD1 (5 bases). The CDR3 consists of 13 residues. Trimming left V 7 bases short and J 4 bases short, with 13 bases between. Looked up from germline, CDR1 is SEHNR and CDR2 is FQNEAQ (reference sequence). CDR3 DNA sequence: TGTGCCAGCAACTCCCAGGGAAGCTATGGCTACACCTTC. Translation gives CASNSQGSYGYTF.

The chain has TRBV6-4 and TRBJ1-6; no clear D gene. The length of the CDR3 is 13 residues. V was clipped by 2 bases and J by 8 bases, with 7 bases between them. The germline CDR1 and CDR2 sequences are MRHNA and SNTAGT. The CDR3: CASSDEGDSPLHF. The DNA for the CDR3 is TGTGCCAGCAGTGACGAGGGCGATTCACCCCTCCACTTT.

The V gene is TRBV5-4, the J gene TRBJ2-5, with TRBD1 identical over 11 bases. The CDR3 loop spans 16 amino acids. CDR1 SGHNT and CDR2 YYREEE come from the germline V gene (reference sequence). The trim removed 3 bases at V and 4 bases at J, leaving 8 bases unmatched. In DNA, the CDR3 is TGTGCCAGCAGCTCTCAGGACAGGGGGCTATTAGAGACCCAGTACTTC. It is translated as CASSSQDRGLLETQYF.

This chain connects TRBV12-3 or TRBV12-4 to TRBJ2-7, with D uncertain. The CDR3 spans 12 residues. Trimming stripped 5 bases from V and 2 bases from J, with 7 bases between. CDR3 residues: CASSIGPYEQYF. CDR3 DNA sequence: TGTGCCAGCAGTATTGGGCCCTACGAGCAGTACTTC.

The V and J genes are TRBV12-3 or TRBV12-4 and TRBJ2-2, with D perhaps TRBD1 (5 bases). The V end lost 6 bases, the J end lost 7 bases, and 12 bases lay between the germline ends. This CDR3 has 13 residues. CDR3 protein: CASRPQGVGELFF. CDR3 nucleotides: TGTGCCAGCAGACCTCAGGGTGTCGGGGAGCTGTTTTTT.